Below, one T cell receptor beta chain is given with its context. This entry belongs to a study of cytomegalovirus exposure and HLA in healthy donors. With 60 Vbeta and 13 Jbeta primers, the PCR was carried out. The method was immunoSEQ multiplex PCR; TCRdb's version includes in-frame clones alone and lacks a portion of them. The profile shows some 90,000 clones, around 79% of them singletons. V lost 5 bases and J lost 2, with 18 bases in between. The CDR3 loop spans 16 amino acids. Germline assignment: CDR1 SEHNR and CDR2 FQNEAQ (reference sequence). What was sequenced was PBMCs. The TCR originated in a female donor in good health and CMV-seronegative. The chain joins TRBV7-9 to TRBJ2-5; possibly TRBD1 for D (6 bases). In DNA, the CDR3 is TGTGCCAGCAGCCTCCTCCGACAGGTTGGACAAGAGACCCAGTACTTC. Its translation is CASSLLRQVGQETQYF.